This TCR beta chain was found in a study of T cell responses to AZD1222 COVID-19 vaccine. The study, taken as a whole, reports: Spike was spanned by vaccine-associated CD4 TCRs, which were dominant at 160-218 and 743-854. At baseline, seropositivity was found in only 5 to 7 AZD1222 recipients.

Profiled with immunoSEQ multiplex PCR; TCRdb holds only in-frame clones, not every one. The repertoire holds 30,000 to 35,000 clones, with about nine tenths as singletons. About this clone: Antigen specificity is unknown.

Germline values: CDR1 LNHDA, CDR2 SQIVND (reference sequence). Trimming shortened V by 5 bases and J by 4 bases, and 15 bases separated the two germline ends. The CDR3 loop spans 15 amino acids. The TCR sequence derives from an adult who received the AZD1222 COVID-19 vaccine. The sample in question was peripheral blood, obtained 28 days after the second AZD1222 dose. This chain connects TRBV19 to TRBJ2-4, with D perhaps TRBD1 (5 bases). This chain's CDR3 is CASSPLQGGKNIQYF. The CDR3 nucleotides read TGTGCCAGTAGTCCACTCCAGGGTGGAAAAAACATTCAGTACTTC.